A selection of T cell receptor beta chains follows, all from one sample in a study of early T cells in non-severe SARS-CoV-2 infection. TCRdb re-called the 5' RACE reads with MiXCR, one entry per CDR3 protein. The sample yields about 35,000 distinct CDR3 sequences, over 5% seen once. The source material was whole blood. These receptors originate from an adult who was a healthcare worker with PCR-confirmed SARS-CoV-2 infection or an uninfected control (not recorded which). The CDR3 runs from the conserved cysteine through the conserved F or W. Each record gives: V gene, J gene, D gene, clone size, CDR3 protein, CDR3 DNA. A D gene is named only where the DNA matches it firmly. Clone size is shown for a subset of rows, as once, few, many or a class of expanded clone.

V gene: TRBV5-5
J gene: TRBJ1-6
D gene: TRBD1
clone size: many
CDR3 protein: CASSAVDRVHPRNSPLHF
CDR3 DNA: TGTGCCAGCAGCGCGGTTGACAGGGTTCATCCGCGTAATTCACCCCTCCACTTT

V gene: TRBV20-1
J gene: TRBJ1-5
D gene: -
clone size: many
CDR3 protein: CSARDLRGGNQPQHF
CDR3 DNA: TGCAGTGCTAGAGATCTACGGGGGGGCAATCAGCCCCAGCATTTT

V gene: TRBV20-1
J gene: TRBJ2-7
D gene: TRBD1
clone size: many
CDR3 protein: CSALGTEVYEQYF
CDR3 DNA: TGCAGTGCGCTCGGGACAGAGGTCTACGAGCAGTACTTC

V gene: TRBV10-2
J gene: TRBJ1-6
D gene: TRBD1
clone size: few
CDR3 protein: CASTSTGTGSTPLHF
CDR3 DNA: TGCGCCAGCACTTCTACCGGGACAGGCTCGACACCCCTCCACTTT

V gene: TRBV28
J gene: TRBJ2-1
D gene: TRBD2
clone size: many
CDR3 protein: CASSPLAGGLIF
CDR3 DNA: TGTGCCAGCAGCCCTTTAGCGGGGGGATTGATCTTC

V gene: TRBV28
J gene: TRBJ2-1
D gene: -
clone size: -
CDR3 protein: CASSLVGSSYNEQFF
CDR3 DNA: TGTGCCAGCAGTTTAGTTGGTAGCTCCTACAATGAGCAGTTCTTC

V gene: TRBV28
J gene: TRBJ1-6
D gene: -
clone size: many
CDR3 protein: CASSLYREASPLHF
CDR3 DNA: TGTGCCAGCAGTTTATACAGGGAAGCCTCACCCCTCCACTTT

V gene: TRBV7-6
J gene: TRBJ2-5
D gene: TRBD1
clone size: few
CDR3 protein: CASSTGDRGQETQYF
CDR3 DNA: TGTGCCAGCAGTACGGGGGACAGGGGGCAAGAGACCCAGTACTTC

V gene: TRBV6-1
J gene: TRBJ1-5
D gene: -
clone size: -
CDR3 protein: CASSLITGQPQHF
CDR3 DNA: TGTGCCAGCAGTCTTATTACGGGTCAGCCCCAGCATTTT

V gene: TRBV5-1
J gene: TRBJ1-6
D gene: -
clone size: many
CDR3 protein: CASSSDGSSYNSPLHF
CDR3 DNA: TGCGCCAGCAGCAGTGACGGTAGCTCCTATAATTCACCCCTCCACTTT

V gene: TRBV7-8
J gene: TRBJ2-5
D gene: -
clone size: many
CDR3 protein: CASSLGGYQETQYF
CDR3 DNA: TGTGCCAGCAGCTTAGGGGGCTACCAAGAGACCCAGTACTTC

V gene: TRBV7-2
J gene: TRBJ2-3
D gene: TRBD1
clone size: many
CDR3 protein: CASSLGDRGRTDTQYF
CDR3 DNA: TGTGCCAGCAGCTTAGGGGACAGGGGGCGCACAGATACGCAGTATTTT

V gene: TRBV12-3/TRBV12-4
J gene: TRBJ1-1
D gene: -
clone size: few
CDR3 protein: CASSFGGRGNTEAFF
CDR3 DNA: TGTGCCAGCAGTTTTGGGGGCAGGGGGAACACTGAAGCTTTCTTT

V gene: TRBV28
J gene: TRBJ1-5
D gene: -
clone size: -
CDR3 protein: CASSPLSGRNNQPQHF
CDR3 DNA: TGTGCCAGCAGTCCTCTCTCCGGCAGGAACAATCAGCCCCAGCATTTT

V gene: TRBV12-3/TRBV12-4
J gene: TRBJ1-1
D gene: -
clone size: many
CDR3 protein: CASSLNGGPNTEAFF
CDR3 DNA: TGTGCCAGCAGTTTAAATGGAGGGCCGAACACTGAAGCTTTCTTT

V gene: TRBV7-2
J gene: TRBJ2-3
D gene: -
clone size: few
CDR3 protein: CASSLELAQADTQYF
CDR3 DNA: TGTGCCAGCAGCTTAGAACTAGCCCAGGCAGATACGCAGTATTTT

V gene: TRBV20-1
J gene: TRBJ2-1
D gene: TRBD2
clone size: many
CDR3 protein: CSARGPKLAGSNEQFF
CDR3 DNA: TGCAGTGCTAGAGGCCCTAAACTAGCGGGGAGCAATGAGCAGTTCTTC

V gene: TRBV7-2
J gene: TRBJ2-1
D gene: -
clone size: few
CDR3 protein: CASSLDGVYNEQFF
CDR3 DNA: TGTGCCAGCAGCTTAGACGGGGTTTACAATGAGCAGTTCTTC

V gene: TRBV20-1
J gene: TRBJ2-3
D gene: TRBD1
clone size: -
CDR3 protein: CSATNPTGRTDTQYF
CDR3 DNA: TGCAGTGCTACCAATCCGACAGGGCGCACAGATACGCAGTATTTT

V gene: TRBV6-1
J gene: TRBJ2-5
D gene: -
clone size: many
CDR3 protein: CASGSKGRVTQYF
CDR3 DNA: TGTGCCAGCGGAAGTAAGGGGCGGGTGACCCAGTACTTC

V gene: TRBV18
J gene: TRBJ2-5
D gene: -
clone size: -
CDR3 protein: CASSPGFQTQETQYF
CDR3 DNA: TGTGCCAGCTCACCAGGGTTCCAGACCCAAGAGACCCAGTACTTC

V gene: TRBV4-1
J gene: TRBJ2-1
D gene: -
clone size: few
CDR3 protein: CASSQGPGYNEQFF
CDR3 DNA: TGCGCCAGCAGCCAAGGGCCCGGGTACAATGAGCAGTTCTTC

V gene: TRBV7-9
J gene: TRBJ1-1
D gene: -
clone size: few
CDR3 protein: CASSTLNTEAFF
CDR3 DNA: TGTGCCAGCAGCACACTGAACACTGAAGCTTTCTTT

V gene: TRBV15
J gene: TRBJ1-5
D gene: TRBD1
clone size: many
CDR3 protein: CATSRDLQGGQPQHF
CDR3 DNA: TGTGCCACCAGCAGGGATCTACAGGGGGGACAGCCCCAGCATTTT

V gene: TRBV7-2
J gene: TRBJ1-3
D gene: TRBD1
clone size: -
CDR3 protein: CASSLRIGTGTISGNTIYF
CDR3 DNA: TGTGCCAGCAGCTTAAGGATCGGGACAGGCACGATCTCTGGAAACACCATATATTTT

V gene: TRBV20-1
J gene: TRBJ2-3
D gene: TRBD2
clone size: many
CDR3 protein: CSVPGLAGSTDTQYF
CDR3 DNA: TGCAGTGTCCCTGGACTAGCGGGGAGCACAGATACGCAGTATTTT

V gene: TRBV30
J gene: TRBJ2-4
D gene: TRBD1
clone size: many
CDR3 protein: CAWMRTGKNIQYF
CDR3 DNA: TGTGCCTGGATGAGGACAGGGAAAAACATTCAGTACTTC

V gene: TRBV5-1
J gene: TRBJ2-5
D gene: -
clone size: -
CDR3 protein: CASSLLGALGYQETQYF
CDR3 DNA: TGCGCCAGCAGCTTGTTGGGGGCATTGGGGTATCAAGAGACCCAGTACTTC

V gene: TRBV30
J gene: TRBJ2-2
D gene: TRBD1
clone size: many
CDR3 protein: CAWTGTGNTGELFF
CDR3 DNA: TGTGCCTGGACCGGGACAGGGAACACCGGGGAGCTGTTTTTT

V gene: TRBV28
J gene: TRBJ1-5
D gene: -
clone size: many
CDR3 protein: CASSLDGAKPQHF
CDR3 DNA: TGTGCCAGCAGTCTTGACGGTGCTAAGCCCCAGCATTTT

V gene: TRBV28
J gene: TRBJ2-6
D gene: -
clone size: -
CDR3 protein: CASSFWSNSGANVLTF
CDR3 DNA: TGTGCCAGCAGTTTTTGGAGTAACTCTGGGGCCAACGTCCTGACTTTC

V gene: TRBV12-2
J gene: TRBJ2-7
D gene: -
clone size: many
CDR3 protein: CASRLAPRLGEPCAYEQYF
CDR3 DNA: TGTGCAAGTCGCTTAGCTCCAAGATTGGGTGAGCCATGCGCCTACGAGCAGTACTTC

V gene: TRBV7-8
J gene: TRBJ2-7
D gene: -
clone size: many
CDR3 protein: CASSFRGSIYEQYF
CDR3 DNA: TGTGCCAGCAGCTTTAGGGGCTCCATCTACGAGCAGTACTTC

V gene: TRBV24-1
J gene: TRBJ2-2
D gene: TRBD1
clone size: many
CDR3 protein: CATSDSGTGKTGELFF
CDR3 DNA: TGTGCCACCAGTGATTCCGGGACAGGGAAAACCGGGGAGCTGTTTTTT

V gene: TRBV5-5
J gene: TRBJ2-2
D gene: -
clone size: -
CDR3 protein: CASSADITGELFF
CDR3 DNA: TGTGCCAGCAGCGCCGACATCACCGGGGAGCTGTTTTTT

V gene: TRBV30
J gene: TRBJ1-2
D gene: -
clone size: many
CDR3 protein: CAWSVSAPGYTF
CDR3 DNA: TGTGCCTGGAGTGTTTCGGCACCTGGCTACACCTTC

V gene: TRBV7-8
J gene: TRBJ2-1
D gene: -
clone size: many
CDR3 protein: CASSSPDSSSYNEQFF
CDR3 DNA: TGTGCCAGCAGCTCGCCGGACTCGAGCTCCTACAATGAGCAGTTCTTC

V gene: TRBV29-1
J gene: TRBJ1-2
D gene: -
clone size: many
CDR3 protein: CSVDGGRANGYTF
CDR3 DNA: TGCAGCGTTGATGGGGGGCGCGCGAATGGCTACACCTTC

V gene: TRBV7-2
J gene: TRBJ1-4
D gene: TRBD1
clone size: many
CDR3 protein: CASSPRQGANEKLFF
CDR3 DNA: TGTGCCAGCAGCCCAAGACAGGGGGCTAATGAAAAACTGTTTTTT

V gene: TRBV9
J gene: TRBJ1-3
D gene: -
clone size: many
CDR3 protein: CASSLYAVMEIGNTIYF
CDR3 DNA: TGTGCCAGCAGCCTCTATGCAGTGATGGAGATTGGAAACACCATATATTTT

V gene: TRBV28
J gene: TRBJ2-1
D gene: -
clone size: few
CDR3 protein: CASRLYIAADEQFF
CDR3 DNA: TGTGCCAGCAGGCTATACATAGCAGCCGATGAGCAGTTCTTC

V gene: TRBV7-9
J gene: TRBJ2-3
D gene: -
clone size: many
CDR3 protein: CASSLVSWSSSTDTQYF
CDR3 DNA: TGTGCCAGCAGCTTAGTATCGTGGAGTTCTAGCACAGATACGCAGTATTTT

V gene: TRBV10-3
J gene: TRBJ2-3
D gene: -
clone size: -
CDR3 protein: CAISTDSASTDTQYF
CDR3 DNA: TGTGCCATCAGTACGGACAGTGCTAGCACAGATACGCAGTATTTT

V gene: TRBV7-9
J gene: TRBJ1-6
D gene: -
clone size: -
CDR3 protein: CASSLAGRGGSPLHF
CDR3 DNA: TGTGCCAGCAGCTTAGCCGGCAGGGGTGGATCACCCCTCCACTTT